Below are 6 T cell receptor beta chains sequenced from a single sample in a study of blood T cell repertoires in COVID-19. TCRdb's table, derived via immunoSEQ multiplex PCR, lists solely in-frame clones and lacks some. The table records 150,000 or so clones, 80% of them present only once. Input material: PBMCs or T cells enriched from blood (not recorded which). The receptors come from a woman aged 55-75 years who had recovered from COVID-19.

J is TRBJ1-1 and V is TRBV30, with D tentatively TRBD1 (6 bases). The CDR3 has 12 amino acids. Germline assignment: CDR1 GTSNPN and CDR2 SVGIG (reference sequence). V lost 3 bases, J lost 3 bases, and 8 bases lay in between. The CDR3 protein is CAWRDSYTEAFF. The CDR3 nucleotides read TGTGCCTGGAGGGACAGTTACACTGAAGCTTTCTTT.

The chain joins TRBV4-1 to TRBJ1-2, with TRBD1 matching over 9 bases. The CDR3 contains 14 residues. The V gene end was trimmed by 4 bases and the J gene end by 8 bases; junction bases not matched to a gene: 8. Germline V CDR1 and CDR2: MGHRA, YSYEKL. CDR3 residues: CASSPARTGEGYTF. CDR3 nucleotide sequence: TGCGCCAGCAGCCCCGCTCGGACAGGGGAAGGCTACACCTTC.

In this sample, this clone turned up a few times. The V gene is TRBV11-2, the J gene TRBJ2-3, with 11 bases lining up with TRBD1. This CDR3 spans 18 amino acids. V shed 5 bases and J 0 bases; nucleotides not matched to a gene: 10. The germline gives CDR1 SGHAT, CDR2 FQNNGV. CDR3 amino acids: CASSPDRGHLSSTDTQYF. CDR3 sequence (DNA): TGTGCCAGCAGCCCGGACAGGGGGCACCTTTCCAGCACAGATACGCAGTATTTT.

The rearrangement joins TRBV15 to TRBJ1-4; maybe TRBD1 (5 bases). The germline V gene has CDR1 LNHNV and CDR2 YYDKDF (reference sequence). Trimming took 10 bases from V and 8 from J, leaving 17 bases between them. The CDR3 has 13 residues. The CDR3 loop reads CAIRETAAEKLFF. CDR3 coding DNA: TGTGCCATCCGGGAGACAGCCGCCGAAAAACTGTTTTTT.

This rearrangement joins TRBV18 to TRBJ2-5; TRBD1 matches at 11 bases. Germline-derived CDR1 and CDR2 are KGHSH and LQKENI. With V trimmed by 6 bases and J by 4 bases, 4 bases remained unmatched. The CDR3 sequence is 14 residues long. In DNA, the CDR3 is TGTGCCAGCTCTCCTGGGACAGGGGGAGAGACCCAGTACTTC. Translating it yields CASSPGTGGETQYF.

This sequence joins TRBV11-2 and TRBJ1-2, with D possibly matching TRBD1 (6 bases). The CDR3 runs to 13 residues. The germline gives CDR1 SGHAT, CDR2 FQNNGV. V was trimmed by 6 bases and J by 6 bases, leaving 14 bases between them. CDR3 nucleotides: TGTGCCAGCAGTCCCAGGGGTGGGGATGGCTACACCTTC. Its protein product is CASSPRGGDGYTF.